This T cell receptor (beta chain) was observed in a study of PD-1 blockade in mismatch repair-deficient tumors. Findings of the study overall: Tumor-resident clones, often undetectable pretreatment in blood, expanded then contracted after pembrolizumab.

Only in-frame clones appear in the TCRdb table, and some are missing; sequencing was by immunoSEQ multiplex PCR. Among about 35,000 clones listed, around 80% were seen once. As concerns this clone: Its cognate antigen is unknown.

Germline V gene lookup returns CDR1 LNHDA and CDR2 SQIVND (reference sequence). The CDR3 totals 16 residues. Germline trimming cut 7 bases from V and 12 bases from J; bases unmatched to any gene: 20. Sequences were derived from PBMCs, sampled less than 7 weeks after starting pembrolizumab. The TCR originated in an adult with mismatch repair-deficient cancer. The gene calls are TRBV19 and TRBJ2-1; 8 positions match TRBD1. The CDR3 bases are TGTGCCAGTACGGAGGACGGGACAGGTTTCCTGGTGGGGCAGTTCTTC. Protein: CASTEDGTGFLVGQFF.